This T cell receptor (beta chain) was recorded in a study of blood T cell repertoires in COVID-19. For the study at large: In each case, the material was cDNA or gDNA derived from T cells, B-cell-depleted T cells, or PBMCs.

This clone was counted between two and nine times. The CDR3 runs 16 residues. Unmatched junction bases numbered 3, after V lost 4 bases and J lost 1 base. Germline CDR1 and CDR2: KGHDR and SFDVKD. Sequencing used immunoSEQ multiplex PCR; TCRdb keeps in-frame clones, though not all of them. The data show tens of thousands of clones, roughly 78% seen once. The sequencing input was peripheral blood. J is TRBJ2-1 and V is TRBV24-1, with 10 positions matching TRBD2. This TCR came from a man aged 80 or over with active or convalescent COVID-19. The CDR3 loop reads CATSEASGRSYNEQFF. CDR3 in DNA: TGTGCCACCAGTGAAGCTAGCGGGAGATCCTACAATGAGCAGTTCTTC.